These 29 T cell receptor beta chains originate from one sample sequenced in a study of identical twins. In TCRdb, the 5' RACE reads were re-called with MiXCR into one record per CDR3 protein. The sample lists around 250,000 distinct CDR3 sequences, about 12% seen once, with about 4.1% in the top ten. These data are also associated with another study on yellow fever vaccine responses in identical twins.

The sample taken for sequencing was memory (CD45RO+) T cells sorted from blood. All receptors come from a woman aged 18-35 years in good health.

The DNA of the CDR3 is TGTGCCAGCAGTAGGGACAGTTATACGCAGTATTTT. It yields the protein CASSRDSYTQYF. This chain joins TRBV2 and TRBJ2-3; 7 bases line up with TRBD1. This CDR3 contains 12 residues. V trimming: 5 bases; J trimming: 7 bases; junction bases outside the gene matches: 3. In germline, CDR1 is SNHLY, CDR2 FYNNEI.

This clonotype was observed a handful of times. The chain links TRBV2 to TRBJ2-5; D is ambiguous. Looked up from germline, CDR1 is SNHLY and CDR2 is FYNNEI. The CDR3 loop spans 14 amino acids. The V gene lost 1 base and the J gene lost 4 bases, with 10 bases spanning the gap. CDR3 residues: CASSEGVAIETQYF. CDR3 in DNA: TGTGCCAGCAGTGAAGGGGTCGCGATAGAGACCCAGTACTTC.

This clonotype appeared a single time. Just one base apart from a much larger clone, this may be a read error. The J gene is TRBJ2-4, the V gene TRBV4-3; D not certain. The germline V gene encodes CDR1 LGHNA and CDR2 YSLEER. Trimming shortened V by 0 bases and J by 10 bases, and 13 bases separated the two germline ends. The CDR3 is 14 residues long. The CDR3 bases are TGCGCCAGCAGCCAAGAGGGCGTAAGAAAGATTCAGTACTTC. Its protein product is CASSQEGVRKIQYF.

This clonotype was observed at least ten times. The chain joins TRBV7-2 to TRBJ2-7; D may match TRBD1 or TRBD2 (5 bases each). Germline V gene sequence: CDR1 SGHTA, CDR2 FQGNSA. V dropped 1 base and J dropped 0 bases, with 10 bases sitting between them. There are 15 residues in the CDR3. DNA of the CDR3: TGTGCCAGCAGCTTAGTAGAGGGGCTCTCCTACGAGCAGTACTTC. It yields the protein CASSLVEGLSYEQYF.

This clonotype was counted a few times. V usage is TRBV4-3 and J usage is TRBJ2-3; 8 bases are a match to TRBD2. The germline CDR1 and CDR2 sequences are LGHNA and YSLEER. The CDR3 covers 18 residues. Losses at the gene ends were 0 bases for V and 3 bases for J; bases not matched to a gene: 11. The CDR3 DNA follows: TGCGCCAGCAGCCAAGATCCAGCGGGAGCGCGGGGAACAGATACGCAGTATTTT. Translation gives CASSQDPAGARGTDTQYF.

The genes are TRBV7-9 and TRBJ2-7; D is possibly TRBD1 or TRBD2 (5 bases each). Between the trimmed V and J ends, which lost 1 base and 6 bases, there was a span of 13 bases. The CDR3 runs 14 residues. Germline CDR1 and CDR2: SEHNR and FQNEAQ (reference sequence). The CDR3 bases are TGTGCCAGCAGCTTAGTAGGTATCGGGACCGAGCAGTACTTC. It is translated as CASSLVGIGTEQYF.

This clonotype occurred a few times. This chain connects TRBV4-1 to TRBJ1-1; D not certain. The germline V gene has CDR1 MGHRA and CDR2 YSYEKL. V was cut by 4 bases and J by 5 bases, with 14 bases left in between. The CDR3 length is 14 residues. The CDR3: CASSRDEMVTEAFF. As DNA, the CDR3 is TGCGCCAGCAGCCGCGACGAAATGGTTACTGAAGCTTTCTTT.

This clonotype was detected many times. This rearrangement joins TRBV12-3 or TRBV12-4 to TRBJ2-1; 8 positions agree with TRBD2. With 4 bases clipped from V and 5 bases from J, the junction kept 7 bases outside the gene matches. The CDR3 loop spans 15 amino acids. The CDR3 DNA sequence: TGTGCCAGCAGTTCGTCCGGACTAGCCCACAATGAGCAGTTCTTC. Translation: CASSSSGLAHNEQFF.

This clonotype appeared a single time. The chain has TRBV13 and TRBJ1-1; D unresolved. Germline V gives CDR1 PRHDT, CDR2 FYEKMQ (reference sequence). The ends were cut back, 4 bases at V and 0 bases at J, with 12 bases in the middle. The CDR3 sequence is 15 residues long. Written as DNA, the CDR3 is TGTGCCAGCAGCTCACAAATAAGGGTGAACACTGAAGCTTTCTTT. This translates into CASSSQIRVNTEAFF.

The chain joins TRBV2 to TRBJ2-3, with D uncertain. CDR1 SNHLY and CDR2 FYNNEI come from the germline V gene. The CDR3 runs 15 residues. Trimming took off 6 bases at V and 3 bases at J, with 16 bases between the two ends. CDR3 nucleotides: TGTGCCAGCAGCGAGCGCGGACCGGCGACAGATACGCAGTATTTT. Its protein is CASSERGPATDTQYF.

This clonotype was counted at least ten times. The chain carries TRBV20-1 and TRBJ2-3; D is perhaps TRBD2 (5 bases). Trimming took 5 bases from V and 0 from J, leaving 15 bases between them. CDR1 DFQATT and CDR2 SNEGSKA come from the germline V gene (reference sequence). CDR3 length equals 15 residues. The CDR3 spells CSAPAREISTDTQYF. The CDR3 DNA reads TGCAGTGCTCCGGCTAGGGAGATTAGCACAGATACGCAGTATTTT.

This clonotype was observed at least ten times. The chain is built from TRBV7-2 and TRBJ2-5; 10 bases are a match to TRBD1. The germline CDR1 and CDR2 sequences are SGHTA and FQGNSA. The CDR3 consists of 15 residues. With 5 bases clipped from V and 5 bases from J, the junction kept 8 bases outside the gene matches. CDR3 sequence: CASSKDRGGWETQYF. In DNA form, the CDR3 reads TGTGCCAGCAGCAAGGACAGGGGGGGCTGGGAGACCCAGTACTTC.

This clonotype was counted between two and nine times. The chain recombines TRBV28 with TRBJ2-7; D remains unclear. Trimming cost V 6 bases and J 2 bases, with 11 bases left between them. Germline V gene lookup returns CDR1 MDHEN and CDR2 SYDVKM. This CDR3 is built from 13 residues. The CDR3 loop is CASSSPNAYEQYF. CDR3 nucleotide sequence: TGTGCCAGCAGCTCACCAAACGCCTACGAGCAGTACTTC.

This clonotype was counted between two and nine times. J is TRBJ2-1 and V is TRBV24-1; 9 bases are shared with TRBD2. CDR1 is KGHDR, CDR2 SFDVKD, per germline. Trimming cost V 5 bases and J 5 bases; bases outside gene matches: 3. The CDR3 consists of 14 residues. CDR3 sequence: CATSGGRGHNEQFF. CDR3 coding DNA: TGTGCCACCAGTGGCGGGAGGGGCCACAATGAGCAGTTCTTC.

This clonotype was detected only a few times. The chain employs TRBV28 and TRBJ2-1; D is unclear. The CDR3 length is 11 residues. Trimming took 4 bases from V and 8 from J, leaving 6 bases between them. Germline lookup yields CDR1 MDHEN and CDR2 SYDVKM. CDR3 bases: TGTGCCAGCAGTTCAGAGGATGAGCAGTTCTTC. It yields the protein CASSSEDEQFF.

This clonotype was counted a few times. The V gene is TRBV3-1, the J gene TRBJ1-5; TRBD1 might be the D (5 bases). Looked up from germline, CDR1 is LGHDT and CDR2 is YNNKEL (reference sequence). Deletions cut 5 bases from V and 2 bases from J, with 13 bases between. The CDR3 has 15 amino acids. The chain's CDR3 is CASSDGTYGNQPQHF. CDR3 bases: TGTGCCAGCAGCGACGGGACTTATGGCAATCAGCCCCAGCATTTT.

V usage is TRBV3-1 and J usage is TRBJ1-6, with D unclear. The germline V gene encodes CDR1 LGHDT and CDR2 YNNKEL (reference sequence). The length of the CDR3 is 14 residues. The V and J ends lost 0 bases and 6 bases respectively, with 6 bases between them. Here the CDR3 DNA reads TGTGCCAGCAGCCAAGATTGGACTAATTCACCCCTCCACTTT. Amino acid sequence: CASSQDWTNSPLHF. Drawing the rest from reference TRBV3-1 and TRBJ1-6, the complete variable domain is DTAVSQTPKYLVTQMGNDKSIKCEQNLGHDTMYWYKQDSKKFLKIMFSYNNKELIINETVPNRFSPKSPDKAHLNLHINSLELGDSAVYFCASSQDWTNSPLHFGNGTRLTVT.

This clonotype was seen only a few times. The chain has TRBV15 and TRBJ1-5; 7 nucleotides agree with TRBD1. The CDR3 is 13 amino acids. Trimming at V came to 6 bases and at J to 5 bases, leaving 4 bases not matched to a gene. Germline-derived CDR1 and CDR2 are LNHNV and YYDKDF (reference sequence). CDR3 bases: TGTGCCACCAGGGGACAGAGCTATCAGCCCCAGCATTTT. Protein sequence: CATRGQSYQPQHF. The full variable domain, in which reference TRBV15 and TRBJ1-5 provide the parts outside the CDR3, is DAMVIQNPRYQVTQFGKPVTLSCSQTLNHNVMYWYQQKSSQAPKLLFHYYDKDFNNEADTPDNFQSRRPNTSFCFLDIRSPGLGDTAMYLCATRGQSYQPQHFGDGTRLSIL.

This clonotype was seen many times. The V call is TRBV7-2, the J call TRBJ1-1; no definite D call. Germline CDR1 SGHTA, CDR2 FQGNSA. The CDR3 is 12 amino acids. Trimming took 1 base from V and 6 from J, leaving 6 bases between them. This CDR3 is CASSLGRPEAFF. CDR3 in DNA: TGTGCCAGCAGCTTAGGGAGACCTGAAGCTTTCTTT.

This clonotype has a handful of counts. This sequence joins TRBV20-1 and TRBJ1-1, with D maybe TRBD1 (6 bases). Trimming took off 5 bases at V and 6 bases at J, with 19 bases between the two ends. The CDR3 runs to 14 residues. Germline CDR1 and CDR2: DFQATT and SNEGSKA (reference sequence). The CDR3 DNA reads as TGCAGTGCTGGGCGGACAGACGCTGGGGCTGAAGCTTTCTTT. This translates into CSAGRTDAGAEAFF.

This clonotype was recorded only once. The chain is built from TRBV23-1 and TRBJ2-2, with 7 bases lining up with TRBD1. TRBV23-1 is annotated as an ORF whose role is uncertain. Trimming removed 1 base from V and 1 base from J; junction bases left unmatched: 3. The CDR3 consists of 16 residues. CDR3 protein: CASSQWDSKNTGELFF. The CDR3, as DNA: TGCGCCAGCAGTCAATGGGACAGCAAGAACACCGGGGAGCTGTTTTTT.

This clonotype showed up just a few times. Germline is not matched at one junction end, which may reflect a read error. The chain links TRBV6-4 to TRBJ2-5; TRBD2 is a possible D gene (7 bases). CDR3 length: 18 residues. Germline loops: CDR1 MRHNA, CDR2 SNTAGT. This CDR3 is CASRDYGGPHMYQETQYF. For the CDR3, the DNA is TGTGCCAGCAGGGACTACGGGGGGCCGCATATGTACCAAGAGACCCAGTACTTC.

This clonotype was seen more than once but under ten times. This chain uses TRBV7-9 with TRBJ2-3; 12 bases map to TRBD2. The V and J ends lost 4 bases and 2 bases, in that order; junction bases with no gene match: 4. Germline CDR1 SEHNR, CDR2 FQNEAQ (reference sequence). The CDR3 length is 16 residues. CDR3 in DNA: TGTGCCAGCAGCTCCACTAGCGGGGGGACCACAGATACGCAGTATTTT. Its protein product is CASSSTSGGTTDTQYF. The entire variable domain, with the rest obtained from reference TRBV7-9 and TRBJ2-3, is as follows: DTGVSQNPRHKITKRGQNVTFRCDPISEHNRLYWYRQTLGQGPEFLTYFQNEAQLEKSRLLSDRFSAERPKGSFSTLEIQRTEQGDSAMYLCASSSTSGGTTDTQYFGPGTRLTVL.

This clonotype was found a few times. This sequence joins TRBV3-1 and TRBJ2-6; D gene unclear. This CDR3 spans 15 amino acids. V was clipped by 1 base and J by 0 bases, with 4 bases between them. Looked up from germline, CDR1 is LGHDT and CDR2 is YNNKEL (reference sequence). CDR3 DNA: TGTGCCAGCAGCCAAGCAGTCTCTGGGGCCAACGTCCTGACTTTC. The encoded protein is CASSQAVSGANVLTF.

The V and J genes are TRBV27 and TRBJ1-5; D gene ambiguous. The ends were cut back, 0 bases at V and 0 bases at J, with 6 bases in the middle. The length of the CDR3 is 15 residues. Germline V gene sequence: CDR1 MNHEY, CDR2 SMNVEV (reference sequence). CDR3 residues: CASSLSGSSNQPQHF. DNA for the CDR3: TGTGCCAGCAGTTTATCGGGGAGTAGCAATCAGCCCCAGCATTTT.

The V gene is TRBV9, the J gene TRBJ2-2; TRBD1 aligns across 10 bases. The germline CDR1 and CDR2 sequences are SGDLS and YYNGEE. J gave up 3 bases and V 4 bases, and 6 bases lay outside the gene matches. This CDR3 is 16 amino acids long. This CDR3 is CASSPGQGGDTGELFF. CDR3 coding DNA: TGTGCCAGCAGCCCCGGACAGGGGGGAGACACCGGGGAGCTGTTTTTT.

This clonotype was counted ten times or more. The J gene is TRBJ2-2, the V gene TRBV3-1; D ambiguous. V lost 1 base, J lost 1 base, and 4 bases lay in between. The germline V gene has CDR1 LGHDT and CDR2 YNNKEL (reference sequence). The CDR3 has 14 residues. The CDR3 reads CASSQAQNTGELFF. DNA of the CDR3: TGTGCCAGCAGCCAAGCCCAGAACACCGGGGAGCTGTTTTTT.

The CDR3 spells CSARSGTTLTDTQYF. CDR3 sequence (DNA): TGCAGTGCTCGCAGCGGGACAACCCTCACAGATACGCAGTATTTT. This rearrangement joins TRBV20-1 to TRBJ2-3; possibly TRBD2 for D (7 bases). The CDR3 contains 15 residues. Germline lookup yields CDR1 DFQATT and CDR2 SNEGSKA (reference sequence). The germline V and J ends were trimmed by 5 bases and 2 bases, with 17 bases remaining between them.

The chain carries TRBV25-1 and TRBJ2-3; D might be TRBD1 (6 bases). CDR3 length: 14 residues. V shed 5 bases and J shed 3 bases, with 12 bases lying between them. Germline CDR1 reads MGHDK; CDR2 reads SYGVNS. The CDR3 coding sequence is TGTGCCAGCAGTAGAATACAGGGAACAGATACGCAGTATTTT. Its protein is CASSRIQGTDTQYF.